This T cell receptor (beta chain) emerged from a study of blood T cell repertoires in COVID-19. Study-wide background: From the United States, Italy and Spain came samples of acute and convalescent COVID-19. Sources were T cells, B-cell-depleted T cells, or PBMCs; the material itself was cDNA or gDNA.

As originally analysed: Reference gene primers were amplified, and this amplification served to estimate nucleated cell counts. Measured with immunoSEQ multiplex PCR; TCRdb has only the in-frame clones, and not every one. V, J and clone size derive from that table, while D and trimming were established from the DNA sequence. The sample carries some 200,000 clones, less than 90% recorded once. Germline assignment: CDR1 SGHNT and CDR2 YENEEA. Trimming stripped 3 bases from V and 5 bases from J, with 22 bases between. There are 17 residues in the CDR3. The sample holds a few counts of this clone. Source material: peripheral blood. The gene calls are TRBV11-3 and TRBJ1-2; weak D call: TRBD1 (5 bases). This receptor was taken from a woman in her fifties or sixties with acute or convalescent COVID-19. In nucleotides, the CDR3 is TGTGCCAGCAGCTTCGGGGGTTGGGGCCCGGAGATATATGGCTACACCTTC. It translates to CASSFGGWGPEIYGYTF.